This TCR beta chain was identified in a study of OX40 agonist ivuxolimab in advanced cancers. Looking at the study overall: Among those treated, three patients had partial responses, one with hepatocellular carcinoma and two with cutaneous melanoma.

V dropped 3 bases and J dropped 5; count of bases not matched to a gene: 4. Germline values: CDR1 SGHAT, CDR2 FQDESV (reference sequence). The CDR3 has 16 residues. Using immunoSEQ multiplex PCR, the repertoire was profiled, and TCRdb retains in-frame clones only, with some absent. The repertoire holds about 50,000 clones, with approximately 78% as singletons. Only one count was recorded for this clone. The sequence was collected from an adult with an advanced solid tumor such as melanoma, head and neck, liver or kidney cancer. This chain joins TRBV11-1 and TRBJ2-1, with 13 nucleotides matching TRBD2. Specimen: CD4+ or CD8+ T cells sorted from blood, collected in a trial of the OX40 agonist ivuxolimab. CDR3 sequence (DNA): TGTGCCAGCAGCTTGGGACTAGCGGGGATAGACAATGAGCAGTTCTTC. This translates into CASSLGLAGIDNEQFF.